This T cell receptor (beta chain) was captured in a study of tumor and adjacent non-tumor tissue in lung cancer. In germline, CDR1 is DFQATT, CDR2 SNEGSKA (reference sequence). This CDR3 has 15 amino acids. A word on this clonotype: Antigen unknown. One end of the junction varies from germline; a read error may be responsible.

A modified ARM-PCR protocol with three rounds of nested PCR amplified TCRbeta. TCRdb re-called the multiplex PCR reads through MiXCR, storing one row per CDR3 protein. The sample carries just over 200,000 distinct CDR3 sequences, 60% to 85% recorded once. This sample's RNA came from whole unsorted tissue. The study, taken as a whole, reports: Top 100 clones took a larger repertoire share in normal lung.

The receptor comes from a man aged 55 to 69 with non-small cell lung cancer. Sequenced: lung tumor tissue. The chain joins TRBV20-1 to TRBJ2-7; D remains ambiguous. CDR3 sequence: CSARGFVSPSLEQYF. In nucleotides, the CDR3 is TGCAGTGCTAGAGGGTTTGTCAGTCCCTCTCTCGAGCAATACTTC.